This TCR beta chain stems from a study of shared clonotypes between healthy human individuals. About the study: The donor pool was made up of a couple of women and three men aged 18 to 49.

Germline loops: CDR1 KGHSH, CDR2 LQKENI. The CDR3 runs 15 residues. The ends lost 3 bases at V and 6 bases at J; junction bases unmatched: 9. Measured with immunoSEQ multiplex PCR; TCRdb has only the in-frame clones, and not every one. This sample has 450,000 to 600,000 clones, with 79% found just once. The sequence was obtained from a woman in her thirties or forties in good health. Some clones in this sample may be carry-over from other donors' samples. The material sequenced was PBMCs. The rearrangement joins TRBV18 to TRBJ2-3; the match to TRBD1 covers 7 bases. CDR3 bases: TGTGCCAGCTCACCGGTCGGACAGGAGGCGGATACGCAGTATTTT. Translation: CASSPVGQEADTQYF.